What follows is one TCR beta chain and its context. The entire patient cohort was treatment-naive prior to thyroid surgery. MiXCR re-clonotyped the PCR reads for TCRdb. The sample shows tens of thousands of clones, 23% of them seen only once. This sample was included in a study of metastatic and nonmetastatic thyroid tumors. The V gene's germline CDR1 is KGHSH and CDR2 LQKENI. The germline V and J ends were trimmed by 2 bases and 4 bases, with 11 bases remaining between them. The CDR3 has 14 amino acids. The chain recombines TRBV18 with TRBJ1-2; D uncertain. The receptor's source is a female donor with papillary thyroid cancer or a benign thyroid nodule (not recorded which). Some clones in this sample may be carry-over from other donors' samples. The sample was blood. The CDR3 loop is CASSPSDELYGYTF. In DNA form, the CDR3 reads TGTGCCAGCTCACCAAGTGATGAGCTCTATGGCTACACCTTC.